This T cell receptor beta chain was sequenced in a study of shared clonotypes between healthy human individuals. Study at large: The cohort comprised a couple of women and a few men. Their ages spanned 18 to 49 years.

Donation came from healthy HIV-negative adults that had no recent acute infections or vaccinations. The CDR3 is 14 amino acids. CDR1 is MDHEN and CDR2 is SYDVKM in the germline V gene. J lost 2 bases, V lost 6 bases, and 6 bases had no gene match. The repertoire was sequenced with immunoSEQ multiplex PCR; TCRdb's copy has only in-frame clones and lacks some. The table has 450,000 to 650,000 clones, around 77% seen once. The source of this sequence is a woman aged 40 to 49 in good health. Some clones in this sample may be carry-over from other donors' samples. Source material: PBMCs. This chain uses TRBV28 with TRBJ2-7; 8 bases are shared with TRBD1. CDR3 sequence (DNA): TGTGCCAGCAGCCCGGGACAGGAGACCTACGAGCAGTACTTC. Protein product: CASSPGQETYEQYF.